This T cell receptor (beta chain) emerged from a study of vaccination effects on CD4 cells after COVID-19. About the research overall: Wells of two million PBMC each were grown with 10 IU/ml IL-2 and 8.5 to 10 ug/ml peptides.

Clones were read by immunoSEQ multiplex PCR, and TCRdb kept only the in-frame ones, dropping some. The data contain about 66,000 clones, approximately 72% of them singletons. Scientists isolated CD4+ T cells after a roughly ten-day culture period ended. Half of the medium was exchanged for IL-2 medium on both days 3 and 7. Worth noting for this clone: What it binds is not known.

The V and J ends lost 6 bases and 2 bases respectively, with 10 bases between them. Germline V gene data show CDR1 as SNHLY and CDR2 as FYNNEI. This CDR3 has 13 amino acids. The chain combines TRBV2 with TRBJ1-1; D is undetermined. The sample was CD4+ T cells from PBMCs cultured without peptide, taken before COVID-19 vaccination. The TCR was taken from a human donor who had a prior SARS-CoV-2 infection. The CDR3 sequence is CASRQGPNTEAFF. The CDR3 DNA reads as TGTGCCAGCAGACAAGGGCCCAACACTGAAGCTTTCTTT.